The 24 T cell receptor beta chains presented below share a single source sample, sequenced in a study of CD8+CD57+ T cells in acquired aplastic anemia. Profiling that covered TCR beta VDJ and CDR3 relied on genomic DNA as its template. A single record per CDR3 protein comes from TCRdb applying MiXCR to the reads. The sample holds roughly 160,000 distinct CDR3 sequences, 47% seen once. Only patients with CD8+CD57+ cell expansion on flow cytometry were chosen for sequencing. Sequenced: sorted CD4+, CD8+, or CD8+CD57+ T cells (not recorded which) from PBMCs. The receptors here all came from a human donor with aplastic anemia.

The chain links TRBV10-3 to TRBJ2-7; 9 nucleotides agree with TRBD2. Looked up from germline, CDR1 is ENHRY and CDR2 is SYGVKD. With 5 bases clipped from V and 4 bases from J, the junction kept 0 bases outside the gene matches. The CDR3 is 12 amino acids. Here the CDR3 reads CAISSGGYEQYF. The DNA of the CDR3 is TGTGCCATCAGTAGCGGGGGGTACGAGCAGTACTTC.

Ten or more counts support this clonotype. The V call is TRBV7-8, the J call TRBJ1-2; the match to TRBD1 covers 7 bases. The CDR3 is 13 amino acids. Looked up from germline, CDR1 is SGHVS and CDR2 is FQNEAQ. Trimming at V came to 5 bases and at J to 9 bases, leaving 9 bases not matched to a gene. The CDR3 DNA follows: TGTGCCAGCAGCCCGGGACAGTCGTCTAGCTACACCTTC. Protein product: CASSPGQSSSYTF.

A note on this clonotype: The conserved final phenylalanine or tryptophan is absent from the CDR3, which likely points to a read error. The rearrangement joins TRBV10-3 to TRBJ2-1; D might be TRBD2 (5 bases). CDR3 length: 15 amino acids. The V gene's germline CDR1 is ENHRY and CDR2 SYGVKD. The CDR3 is CASSPPGGRYNEQFY. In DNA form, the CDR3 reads TGTGCCAGCAGTCCCCCAGGCGGGCGTTACAATGAGCAGTTCTAC.

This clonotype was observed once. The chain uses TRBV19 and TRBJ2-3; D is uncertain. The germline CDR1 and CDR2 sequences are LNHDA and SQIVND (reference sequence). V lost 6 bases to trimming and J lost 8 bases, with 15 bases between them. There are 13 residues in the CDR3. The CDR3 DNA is TGTGCCAGTAGCTTAAGTGGCTCTGGTACGCAGTATTTT. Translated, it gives CASSLSGSGTQYF. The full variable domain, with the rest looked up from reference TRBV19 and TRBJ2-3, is DGGITQSPKYLFRKEGQNVTLSCEQNLNHDAMYWYRQDPGQGLRLIYYSQIVNDFQKGDIAEGYSVSREKKESFPLTVTSAQKNPTAFYLCASSLSGSGTQYFGPGTRLTVL.

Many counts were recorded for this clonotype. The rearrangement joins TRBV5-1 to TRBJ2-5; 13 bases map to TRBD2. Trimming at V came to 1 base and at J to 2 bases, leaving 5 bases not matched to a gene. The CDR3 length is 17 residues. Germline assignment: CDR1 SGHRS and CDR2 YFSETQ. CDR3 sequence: CASSLFPGLAGQETQYF. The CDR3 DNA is TGCGCCAGCAGCTTGTTTCCGGGACTAGCGGGACAAGAGACCCAGTACTTC.

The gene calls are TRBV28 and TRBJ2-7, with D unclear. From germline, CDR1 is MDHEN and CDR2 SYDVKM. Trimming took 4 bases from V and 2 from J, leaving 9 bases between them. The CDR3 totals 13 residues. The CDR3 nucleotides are TGTGCCAGCAGTTCCCCTATACCCTACGAGCAGTACTTC. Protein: CASSSPIPYEQYF.

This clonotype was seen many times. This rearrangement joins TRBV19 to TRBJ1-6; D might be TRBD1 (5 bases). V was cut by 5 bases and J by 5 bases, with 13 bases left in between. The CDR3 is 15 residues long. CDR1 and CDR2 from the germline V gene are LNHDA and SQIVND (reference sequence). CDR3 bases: TGTGCCAGTAGTCCGGGACTACTCAATAATTCACCCCTCCACTTT. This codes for CASSPGLLNNSPLHF.

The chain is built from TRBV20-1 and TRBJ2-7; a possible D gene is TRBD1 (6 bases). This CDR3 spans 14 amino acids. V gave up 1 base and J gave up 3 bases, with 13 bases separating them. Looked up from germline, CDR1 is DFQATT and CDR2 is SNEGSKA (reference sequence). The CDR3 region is CSARASGADYEQYF. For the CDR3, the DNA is TGCAGTGCTAGAGCTTCAGGGGCGGACTACGAGCAGTACTTC.

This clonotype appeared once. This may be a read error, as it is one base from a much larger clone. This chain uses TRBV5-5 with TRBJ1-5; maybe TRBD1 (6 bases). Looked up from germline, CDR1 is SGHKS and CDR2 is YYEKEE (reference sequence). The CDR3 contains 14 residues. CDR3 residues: CASTTQGSDQPRHF. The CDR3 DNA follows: TGTGCCAGCACTACACAGGGTTCCGATCAGCCCCGGCATTTT.

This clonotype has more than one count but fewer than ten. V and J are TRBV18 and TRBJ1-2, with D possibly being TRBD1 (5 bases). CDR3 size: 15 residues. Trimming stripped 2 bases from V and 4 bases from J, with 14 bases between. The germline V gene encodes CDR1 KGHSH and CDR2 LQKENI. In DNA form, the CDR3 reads TGTGCCAGCTCACCAAAAAGGGGCGATAGCTATGGCTACACCTTC. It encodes CASSPKRGDSYGYTF.

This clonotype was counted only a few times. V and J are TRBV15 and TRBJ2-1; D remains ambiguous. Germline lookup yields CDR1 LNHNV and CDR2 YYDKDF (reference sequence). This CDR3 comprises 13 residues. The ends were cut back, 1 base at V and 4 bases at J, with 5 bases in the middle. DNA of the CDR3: TGTGCCACCAGCAGAGGCAGTTACAATGAGCAGTTCTTC. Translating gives CATSRGSYNEQFF.

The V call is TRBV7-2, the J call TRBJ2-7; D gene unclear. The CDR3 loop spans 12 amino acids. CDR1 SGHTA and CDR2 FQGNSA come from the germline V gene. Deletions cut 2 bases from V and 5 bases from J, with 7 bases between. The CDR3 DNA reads TGTGCCAGCAGCTTAAGGCCGGACGAGCAGTACTTC. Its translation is CASSLRPDEQYF.

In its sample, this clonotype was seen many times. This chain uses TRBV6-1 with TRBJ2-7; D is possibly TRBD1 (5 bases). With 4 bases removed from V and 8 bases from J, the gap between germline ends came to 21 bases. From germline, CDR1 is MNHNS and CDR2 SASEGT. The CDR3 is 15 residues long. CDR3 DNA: TGTGCCAGCAGTGTGGAGACAGCCCTCTTCGGGCAGCAGTACTTC. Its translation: CASSVETALFGQQYF.

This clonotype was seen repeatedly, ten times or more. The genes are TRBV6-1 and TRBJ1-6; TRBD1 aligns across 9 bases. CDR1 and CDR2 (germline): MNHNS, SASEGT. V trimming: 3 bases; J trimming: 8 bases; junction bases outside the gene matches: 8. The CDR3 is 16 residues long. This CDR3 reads CASSDRTGAPHSPLHF. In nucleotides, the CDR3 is TGTGCCAGCAGTGACAGGACAGGGGCCCCTCATTCACCCCTCCACTTT.

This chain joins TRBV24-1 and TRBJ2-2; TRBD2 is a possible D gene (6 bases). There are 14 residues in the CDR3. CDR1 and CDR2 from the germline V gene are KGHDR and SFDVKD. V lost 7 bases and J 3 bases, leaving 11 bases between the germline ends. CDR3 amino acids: CATREGSDTGELFF. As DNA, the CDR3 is TGTGCCACCAGGGAGGGGTCGGACACCGGGGAGCTGTTTTTT.

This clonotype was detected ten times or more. The CDR3 loop reads CATSDPKLAGAGEQFF. The CDR3 nucleotides are TGTGCCACCAGTGACCCCAAATTAGCGGGGGCTGGCGAGCAGTTCTTC. The chain recombines TRBV24-1 with TRBJ2-1, with 9 bases matching TRBD2. Unmatched junction bases numbered 13, after V lost 4 bases and J lost 10 bases. The CDR3 covers 16 residues. CDR1 KGHDR and CDR2 SFDVKD come from the germline V gene.

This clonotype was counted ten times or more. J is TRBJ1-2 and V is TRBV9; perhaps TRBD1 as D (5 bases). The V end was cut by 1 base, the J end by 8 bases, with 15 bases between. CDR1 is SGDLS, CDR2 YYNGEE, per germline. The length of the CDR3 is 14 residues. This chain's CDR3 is CASSVRVGGDGYTF. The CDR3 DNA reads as TGTGCCAGCAGCGTACGAGTTGGGGGGGACGGCTACACCTTC.

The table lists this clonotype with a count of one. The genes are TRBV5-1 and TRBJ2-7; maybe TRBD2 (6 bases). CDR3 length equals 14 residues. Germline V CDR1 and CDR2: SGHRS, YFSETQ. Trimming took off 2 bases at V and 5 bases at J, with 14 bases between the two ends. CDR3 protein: CASSLRRAVDEQYF. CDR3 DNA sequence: TGCGCCAGCAGCTTACGGAGGGCCGTCGACGAGCAGTACTTC.

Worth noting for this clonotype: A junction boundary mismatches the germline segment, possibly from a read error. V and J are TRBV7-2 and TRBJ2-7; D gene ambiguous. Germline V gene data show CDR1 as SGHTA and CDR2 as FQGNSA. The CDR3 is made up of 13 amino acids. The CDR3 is CVSSQVVRGEQYF. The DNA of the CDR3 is TGTGTCAGCAGCCAAGTAGTACGCGGCGAGCAGTACTTC.

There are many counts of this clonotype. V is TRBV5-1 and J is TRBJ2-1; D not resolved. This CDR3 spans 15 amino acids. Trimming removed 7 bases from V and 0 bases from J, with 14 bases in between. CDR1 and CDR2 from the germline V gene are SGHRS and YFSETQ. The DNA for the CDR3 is TGCGCCAGCTATACTCAACCTTCCTCCTACAATGAGCAGTTCTTC. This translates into CASYTQPSSYNEQFF.

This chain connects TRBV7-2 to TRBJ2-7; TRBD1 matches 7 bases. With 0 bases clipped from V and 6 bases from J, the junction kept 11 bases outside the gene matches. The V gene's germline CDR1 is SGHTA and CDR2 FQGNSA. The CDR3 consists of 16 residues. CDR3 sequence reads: CASSLASRQGGGEQYF. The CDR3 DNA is TGTGCCAGCAGCTTAGCGAGTCGACAGGGTGGGGGCGAGCAGTACTTC.

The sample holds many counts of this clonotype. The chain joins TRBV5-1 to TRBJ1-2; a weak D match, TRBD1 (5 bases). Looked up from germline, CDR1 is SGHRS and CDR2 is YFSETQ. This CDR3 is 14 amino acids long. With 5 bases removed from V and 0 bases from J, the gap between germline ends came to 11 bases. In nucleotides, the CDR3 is TGCGCCAGCAGAGTACAGGTGACTAACTATGGCTACACCTTC. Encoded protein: CASRVQVTNYGYTF.

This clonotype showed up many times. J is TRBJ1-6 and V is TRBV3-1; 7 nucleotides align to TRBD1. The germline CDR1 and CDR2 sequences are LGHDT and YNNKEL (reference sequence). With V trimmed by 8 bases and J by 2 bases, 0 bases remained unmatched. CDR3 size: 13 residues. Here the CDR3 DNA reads TGTGCCAGCGGGACAGCCTATAATTCACCCCTCCACTTT. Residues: CASGTAYNSPLHF.

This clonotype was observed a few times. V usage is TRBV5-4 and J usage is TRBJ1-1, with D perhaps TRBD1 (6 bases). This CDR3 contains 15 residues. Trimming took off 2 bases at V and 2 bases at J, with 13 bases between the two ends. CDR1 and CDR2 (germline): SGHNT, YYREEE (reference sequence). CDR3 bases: TGTGCCAGCAGCTTACCGGGACAAGGAAACACTGAAGCTTTCTTT. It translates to CASSLPGQGNTEAFF.